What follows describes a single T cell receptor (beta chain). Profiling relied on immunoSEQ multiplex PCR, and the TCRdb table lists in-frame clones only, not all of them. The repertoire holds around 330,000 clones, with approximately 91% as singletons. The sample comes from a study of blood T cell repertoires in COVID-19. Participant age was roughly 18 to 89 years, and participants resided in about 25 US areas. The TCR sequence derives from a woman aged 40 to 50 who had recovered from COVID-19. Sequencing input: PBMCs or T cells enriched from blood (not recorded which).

Here the CDR3 reads CASSFGRENTEAFF. CDR3 nucleotides: TGTGCCAGCAGCTTCGGACGGGAAAACACTGAAGCTTTCTTT. This chain links TRBV11-1 with TRBJ1-1; D not resolved. V gave up 3 bases and J gave up 2 bases, with 10 bases separating them. The CDR3 sequence is 14 residues long. The germline V gene encodes CDR1 SGHAT and CDR2 FQDESV (reference sequence).